This T cell receptor (beta chain) was recovered during a study of blood T cell repertoires in COVID-19. Whole-study context: The origin of the acute and convalescent COVID-19 samples was the United States, Italy and Spain. PBMCs, B-cell-depleted T cells, or T cells provided the cDNA or gDNA that made up the material.

CDR3 length equals 13 residues. V lost 5 bases, J lost 4 bases, and 9 bases lay in between. From germline, CDR1 is SGHTA and CDR2 FQGNSA. Authors' methods: Amplified reference gene primers provided the basis for estimating nucleated cell counts. Method: immunoSEQ multiplex PCR; TCRdb's copy keeps in-frame clones and lacks some. That table furnishes V, J and clone size, whereas the DNA furnished D and trimming. The sample shows fewer than 250,000 clones, approximately 80% of them seen only once. Sequenced input: peripheral blood. V usage is TRBV7-2 and J usage is TRBJ1-5; D gene ambiguous. The clonotype originates from a woman aged 45-60 years with acute or convalescent COVID-19. The CDR3: CASSPSNNQPQHF. The CDR3 DNA follows: TGTGCCAGCAGCCCATCAAATAATCAGCCCCAGCATTTT.